This T cell receptor beta chain was retrieved from a study of T cell repertoires in cytomegalovirus infection. Study overall: Researchers turned to recently identified HLA-C-restricted CMV epitopes as well as well-studied HLA-B-restricted ones. An indication of both CMV infection and matching HLA type came from public TCR beta signatures.

As for this clonotype: Antigen: not known.

The CDR3 length is 14 residues. Trimming took off 7 bases at V and 4 bases at J, with 13 bases between the two ends. Germline CDR1 reads MDHEN; CDR2 reads SYDVKM. TCRdb re-analysed the reads in MiXCR, keeping a single row per CDR3 protein. Among 550,000 to 850,000 distinct CDR3 sequences listed, roughly 33% were seen once. Notes on the study in general: There were carriers of CMV plus the relevant HLA, and cumulative public TCR beta family frequency identified them.

This receptor was obtained from a human donor in good health (CMV status not recorded). Some clones in this sample may be carry-over from other donors' samples. The chain has TRBV28 and TRBJ2-2; D may be TRBD2 (6 bases). Sequencing used cultured PBMCs, obtained from culture after CMV antigen stimulation. In DNA form, the CDR3 reads TGTGCCAGCAACCCCGGGACTGCCACCGGGGAGCTGTTTTTT. Its protein is CASNPGTATGELFF.